The present TCR beta chain was sequenced within a study of blood T cell repertoires in COVID-19. About the study: The United States, Italy and Spain were the sources of the acute and convalescent COVID-19 samples.

Germline V gene sequence: CDR1 MGHRA, CDR2 YSYEKL. Trimming left V 0 bases short and J 2 bases short, with 14 bases between. The CDR3 has 17 amino acids. This clone was counted only a few times. The method was immunoSEQ multiplex PCR; TCRdb's version includes in-frame clones alone and lacks a portion of them. The sample shows around 200,000 clones, about 88% of them seen only once. The clonotype was recovered from a woman aged 25 to 39 who had been exposed to COVID-19. Sequencing was carried out using PBMCs or T cells enriched from blood (not recorded which). J is TRBJ1-3 and V is TRBV4-1; weak D call: TRBD1 (5 bases). CDR3 bases: TGCGCCAGCAGCCAAGATCTCCCAGTCAGGGCTGGAAACACCATATATTTT. Protein: CASSQDLPVRAGNTIYF.